This is a list of T cell receptor beta chains from one sample in a study of human T cells and chemical hapten exposure. Each CDR3 protein gets one entry after TCRdb re-called the RACE reads with MiXCR. The table includes 330,000 or so distinct CDR3 sequences, around 6% detected once. The sample in question was whole blood, obtained in connection with sensitization to the hapten diphenylcyclopropenone (DPC). The receptors shown here come from a young woman with alopecia areata. Some clones in this sample may be carry-over from other donors' samples. Both conserved end residues are part of each CDR3. The order of the fields is V gene, J gene, CDR3 protein.

TRBV6-5	TRBJ1-4	CASSRGSRATNEKLFF
TRBV12-3/TRBV12-4	TRBJ1-1	CASSLALGERAFF
TRBV20-1	TRBJ2-6	CSAPNPRDGGSGANVLTF
TRBV20-1	TRBJ1-3	CSANRGNTIYF
TRBV3-1	TRBJ2-1	CASSQATGGGYNEQFF
TRBV13	TRBJ1-6	CASSLRWGGQSSYNSPLHF
TRBV14	TRBJ2-3	CASSHPGGVRDTQYF
TRBV2	TRBJ1-4	CASRYGVEEKLFF
TRBV4-3	TRBJ2-3	CASSQGARRGPTDTQYF
TRBV7-9	TRBJ1-2	CATIKADTNYGYTF
TRBV5-5	TRBJ1-5	CASSLRRGGNQPQHF
TRBV12-3/TRBV12-4	TRBJ1-6	CASRPGPRNSPLHF
TRBV5-1	TRBJ1-1	CASSISNTEAFF
TRBV6-6	TRBJ2-7	CASTAYSSYEQYF
TRBV2	TRBJ1-2	CASSAGTSYGYTF
TRBV4-2	TRBJ2-3	CASSQGLRGRTDTQYF
TRBV7-9	TRBJ2-7	CASSRTEPYEQYF
TRBV11-3	TRBJ2-1	CASSFQHADEQFF
TRBV9	TRBJ1-2	CASSVDPDRGGYGYTF
TRBV7-2	TRBJ2-5	CASSLVSGGAQETQYF
TRBV6-2/TRBV6-3	TRBJ2-3	CAGTGTGDGTQYF
TRBV19	TRBJ1-2	CASTLSVQVYGYTF
TRBV6-2/TRBV6-3	TRBJ2-7	CASRYAGGSYEQYF
TRBV12-3/TRBV12-4	TRBJ1-1	CASTPMGQMNTEAFF
TRBV6-1	TRBJ2-4	CASSPGRGFENIQYF
TRBV20-1	TRBJ1-4	CSARGRGGDEKLFF
TRBV5-8	TRBJ1-1	CASGSTVNTEAFF
TRBV7-2	TRBJ1-2	CASSFAPVNYGYTF
TRBV4-2	TRBJ1-5	CASSQDPYSNQPQHF
TRBV6-2/TRBV6-3	TRBJ1-2	CASSQDRDYGYTF
TRBV7-2	TRBJ1-2	CASNLQMNYGYTF
TRBV12-3/TRBV12-4	TRBJ2-7	CASRADRGHEQYF
TRBV11-3	TRBJ2-1	CASSLQGFTYNEQFF
TRBV4-2	TRBJ1-4	CASSREKGAIEKLFF
TRBV29-1	TRBJ1-2	CSVPNGDYGYTF
TRBV4-2	TRBJ2-7	CASSQETVNSYEQYF
TRBV7-2	TRBJ2-3	CASSYSGSHSSTYTQYF